Below are 11 T cell receptor beta chains sequenced from a single sample in a study of T-cell reconstitution after alpha-beta-depleted transplantation in children (dated by TCRdb to 2016 to 2017). The treatment or condition label for this specimen denotes: allogeneic hematopoietic cell transplantation with graft depleted of TCRalphabeta T cells and CD19 B cells. The library relied on PCR. This sample was sequenced with an Illumina HiSeq 2500. TCR library preparation used molecular barcoding, with unique molecular identifiers applied to normalize quantification of the TCRbeta repertoire. The public reads were quality trimmed at Q25 with fastp and then assembled into clones with MiXCR by TCRdb, keeping productive beta chains. Rows matching on CDR3 protein sequence are summarized as one entry with the most common DNA and genes. For this sample the table gives under 750,000 distinct CDR3 sequences, of which 23% were detected only once. 11% to 15% of the sample comes from the top ten.

The sequencing here drew on PBMCs, mostly from graft donor cells, taken 360 days after TCRalphabeta/CD19-depleted stem cell transplant. These receptors were collected from a boy less than two years old who had a stem cell transplant for acute myeloid leukemia, so the T cells may come from the graft donor.

There are a few counts of this clonotype. The gene calls are TRBV7-8 and TRBJ1-6; no firm D call. The CDR3 spans 9 residues. V was trimmed by 11 bases and J by 14 bases, leaving 10 bases between them. Germline V CDR1 and CDR2: SGHVS, FQNEAQ. The CDR3: CAGILSLHF. CDR3 sequence (DNA): TGTGCCGGCATTCTGTCCCTCCACTTT.

The V call is TRBV28, the J call TRBJ2-3; 9 positions agree with TRBD1. Germline assignment: CDR1 MDHEN and CDR2 SYDVKM. The trim removed 8 bases at V and 3 bases at J, leaving 3 bases unmatched. The CDR3 loop spans 13 amino acids. The CDR3 loop reads CASRDRVTDTQYF. As DNA, the CDR3 is TGTGCCAGCCGGGACAGGGTAACAGATACGCAGTATTTT.

The gene calls are TRBV30 and TRBJ2-3; D remains ambiguous. The V and J ends lost 3 bases and 1 base respectively, with 5 bases between them. Germline V gives CDR1 GTSNPN, CDR2 SVGIG (reference sequence). This CDR3 is 12 amino acids long. As DNA, the CDR3 is TGTGCCTGGAGACTACGCACAGATACGCAGTATTTT. It yields the protein CAWRLRTDTQYF.

The V gene is TRBV5-1, the J gene TRBJ2-1; the D call may be TRBD1 or TRBD2 (5 bases each). Germline V gives CDR1 SGHRS, CDR2 YFSETQ. Deletions cut 6 bases from V and 7 bases from J, with 20 bases between. This CDR3 region has 15 residues. The chain's CDR3 is CASTFGTITGNEQFF. The CDR3 region has the DNA TGCGCCAGCACTTTTGGGACCATTACGGGAAATGAGCAGTTCTTC.

Many counts were recorded for this clonotype. The chain is built from TRBV10-2 and TRBJ2-3, with 15 bases identical to TRBD2. Germline V gives CDR1 WSHSY, CDR2 SAAADI. Trimming took 7 bases from V and 5 from J; bases not matched to a gene: 10. The CDR3 extends over 17 amino acids. The CDR3 loop reads CASTGRTSGGVQDTQYF. The CDR3 DNA follows: TGCGCCAGCACTGGAAGGACTAGCGGGGGGGTCCAAGATACGCAGTATTTT.

This clonotype was seen a few times. As DNA, the CDR3 is TGTGCCAGCATGGGGGGGAGGAATGAGCAGTTCTTC. It is translated as CASMGGRNEQFF. The J gene is TRBJ2-1, the V gene TRBV12-3 or TRBV12-4; 7 bases are a match to TRBD2. The junction had 4 bases not matched to a gene; V was cut back by 7 bases and J by 7 bases. This CDR3 has 12 amino acids.

The chain employs TRBV5-5 and TRBJ2-3; 10 bases are a match to TRBD2. The V gene end was trimmed by 3 bases and the J gene end by 3 bases; junction bases not matched to a gene: 7. The CDR3 runs 16 residues. Germline CDR1 SGHKS, CDR2 YYEKEE (reference sequence). CDR3 sequence reads: CASSSGRAGGTDTQYF. CDR3 DNA: TGTGCCAGCAGCTCCGGGAGAGCGGGGGGGACAGATACGCAGTATTTT.

In nucleotides, the CDR3 is TGTGCCAGCAGCGATGGACTAGCGGTCCCAGATACGCAGTATTTT. It translates to CASSDGLAVPDTQYF. The J gene is TRBJ2-3, the V gene TRBV7-2; 10 nucleotides line up with TRBD2. The germline V gene encodes CDR1 SGHTA and CDR2 FQGNSA. V gave up 5 bases and J gave up 4 bases; unmatched junction bases: 6. This CDR3 region has 15 residues.

The rearrangement joins TRBV7-6 to TRBJ2-3; tentatively, D is TRBD1 (7 bases). Trimming took 2 bases from V and 0 from J, leaving 15 bases between them. The length of the CDR3 is 17 residues. From germline, CDR1 is SGHVS and CDR2 FNYEAQ. This CDR3 reads CASSLFTQGGSTDTQYF. The DNA for the CDR3 is TGTGCCAGCAGCTTATTTACCCAGGGGGGCAGCACAGATACGCAGTATTTT.

In its sample, this clonotype was seen a few times. The V call is TRBV5-6, the J call TRBJ2-7; 8 nucleotides match TRBD1. Germline V gene data show CDR1 as SGHDT and CDR2 as YYEEEE. The CDR3 length is 14 residues. With V trimmed by 4 bases and J by 0 bases, 3 bases remained unmatched. As DNA, the CDR3 is TGTGCCAGCAGCGTGGACAGGGCCTCCTACGAGCAGTACGTC. It encodes CASSVDRASYEQYV.

In its sample, this clonotype was seen many times. This sequence joins TRBV25-1 and TRBJ2-3, with D possibly being TRBD2 (6 bases). Germline V lookup: CDR1 MGHDK, CDR2 SYGVNS. Trimming cost V 0 bases and J 5 bases, with 15 bases left between them. This CDR3 is 16 amino acids long. The CDR3 is CASSEYFRGVGDTQYF. The CDR3 DNA reads as TGTGCCAGCAGTGAATACTTCCGCGGGGTGGGAGATACGCAGTATTTT.